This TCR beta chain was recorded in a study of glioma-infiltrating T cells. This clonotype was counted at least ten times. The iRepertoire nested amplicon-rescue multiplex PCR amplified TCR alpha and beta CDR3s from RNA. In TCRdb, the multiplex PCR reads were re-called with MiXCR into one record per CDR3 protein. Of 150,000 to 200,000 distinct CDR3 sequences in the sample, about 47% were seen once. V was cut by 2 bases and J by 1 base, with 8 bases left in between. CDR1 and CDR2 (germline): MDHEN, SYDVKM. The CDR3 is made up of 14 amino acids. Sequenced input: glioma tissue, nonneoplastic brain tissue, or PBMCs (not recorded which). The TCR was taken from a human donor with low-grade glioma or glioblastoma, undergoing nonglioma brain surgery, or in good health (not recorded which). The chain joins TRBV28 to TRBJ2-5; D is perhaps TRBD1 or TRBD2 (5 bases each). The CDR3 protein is CASSLVGTQETQYF. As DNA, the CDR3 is TGTGCCAGCAGTTTAGTGGGGACCCAAGAGACCCAGTACTTC.